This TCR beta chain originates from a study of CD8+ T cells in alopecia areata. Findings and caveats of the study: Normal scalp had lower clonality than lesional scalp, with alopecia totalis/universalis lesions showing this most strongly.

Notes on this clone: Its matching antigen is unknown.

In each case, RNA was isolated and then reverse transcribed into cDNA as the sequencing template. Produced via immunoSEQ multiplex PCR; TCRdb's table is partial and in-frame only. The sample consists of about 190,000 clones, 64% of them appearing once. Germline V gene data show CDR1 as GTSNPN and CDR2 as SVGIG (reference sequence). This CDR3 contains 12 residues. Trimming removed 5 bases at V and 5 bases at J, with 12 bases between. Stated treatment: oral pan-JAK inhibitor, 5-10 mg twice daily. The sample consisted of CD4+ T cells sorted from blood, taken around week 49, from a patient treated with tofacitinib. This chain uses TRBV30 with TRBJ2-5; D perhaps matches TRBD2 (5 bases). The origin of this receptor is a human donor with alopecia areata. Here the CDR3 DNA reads TGTGCCTGGGACTACCGAGGGGAGACCCAGTACTTC. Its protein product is CAWDYRGETQYF.